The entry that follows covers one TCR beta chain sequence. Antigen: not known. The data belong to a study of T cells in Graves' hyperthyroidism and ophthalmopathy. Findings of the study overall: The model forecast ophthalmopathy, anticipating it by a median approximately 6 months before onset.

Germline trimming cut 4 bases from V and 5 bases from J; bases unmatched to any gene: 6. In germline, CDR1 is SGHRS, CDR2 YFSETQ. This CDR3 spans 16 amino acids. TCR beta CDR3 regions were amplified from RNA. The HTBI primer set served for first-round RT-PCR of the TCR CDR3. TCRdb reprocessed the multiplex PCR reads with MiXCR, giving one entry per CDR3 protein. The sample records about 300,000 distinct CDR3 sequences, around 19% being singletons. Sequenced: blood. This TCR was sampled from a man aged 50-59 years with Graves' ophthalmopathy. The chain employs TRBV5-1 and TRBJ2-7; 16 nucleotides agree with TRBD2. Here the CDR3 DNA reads TGCGCCAGCAGCCCGGGACTAGCGGGAGGGCTAAACGAGCAGTACTTC. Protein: CASSPGLAGGLNEQYF. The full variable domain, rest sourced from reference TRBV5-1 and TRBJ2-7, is KAGVTQTPRYLIKTRGQQVTLSCSPISGHRSVSWYQQTPGQGLQFLFEYFSETQRNKGNFPGRFSGRQFSNSRSEMNVSTLELGDSALYLCASSPGLAGGLNEQYFGPGTRLTVT.